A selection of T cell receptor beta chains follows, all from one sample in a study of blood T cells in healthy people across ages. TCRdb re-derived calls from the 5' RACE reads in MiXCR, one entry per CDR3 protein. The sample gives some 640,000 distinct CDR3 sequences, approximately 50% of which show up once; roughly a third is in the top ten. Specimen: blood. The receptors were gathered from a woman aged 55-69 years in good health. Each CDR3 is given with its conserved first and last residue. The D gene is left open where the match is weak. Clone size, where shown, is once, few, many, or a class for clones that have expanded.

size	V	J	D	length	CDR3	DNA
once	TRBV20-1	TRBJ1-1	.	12	CRVKQQNTEAFF	TGCAGGGTAAAACAACAGAACACTGAAGCTTTCTTT
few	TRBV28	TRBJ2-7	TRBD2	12	CASTREWNEQYF	TGTGCCAGCACGCGGGAGTGGAACGAGCAGTACTTC
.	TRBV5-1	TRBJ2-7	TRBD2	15	CASSSVGGRSYEQYF	TGCGCCAGCAGCTCGGTCGGGGGGAGGTCCTACGAGCAGTACTTC
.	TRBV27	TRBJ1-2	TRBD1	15	CASNYQGGLDYGYTF	TGTGCCAGCAATTATCAGGGGGGATTGGACTATGGCTACACCTTC
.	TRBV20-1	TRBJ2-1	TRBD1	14	CSARDRAGGFEQFF	TGCAGTGCTAGAGATCGAGCAGGGGGCTTTGAGCAGTTCTTC
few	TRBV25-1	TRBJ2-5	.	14	CASSDPGRGETQYF	TGTGCCAGCAGTGACCCGGGTCGGGGAGAGACCCAGTACTTC
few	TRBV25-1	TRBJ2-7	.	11	CATALFYEQYF	TGTGCCACCGCCTTGTTCTACGAGCAGTACTTC
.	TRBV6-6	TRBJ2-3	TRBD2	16	CASSVTSGRAVDTQYF	TGTGCCAGCAGTGTGACTAGCGGGAGGGCCGTAGATACGCAGTATTTT
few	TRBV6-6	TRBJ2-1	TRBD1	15	CASNPPDRGKNEQFF	TGTGCCAGCAATCCACCGGACAGGGGTAAGAATGAGCAGTTCTTC
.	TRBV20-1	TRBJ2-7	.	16	CSARDLAGRSSYEQYF	TGCAGTGCTAGAGATCTGGCAGGGAGGAGCTCCTACGAGCAGTACTTC
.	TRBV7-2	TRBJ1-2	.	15	CASSLEIRDYYGYTF	TGTGCCAGCAGCTTAGAGATCAGGGACTACTATGGCTACACCTTC
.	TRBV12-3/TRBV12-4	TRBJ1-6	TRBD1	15	CASSPRQGLDSPLHF	TGTGCCAGCAGTCCCCGACAGGGGTTGGATTCACCCCTCCACTTT
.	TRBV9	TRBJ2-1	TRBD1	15	CASSPRQGLTNEQFF	TGTGCCAGCAGCCCCCGACAGGGGTTAACCAATGAGCAGTTCTTC
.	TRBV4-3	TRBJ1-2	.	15	CASSQELGASCGYTF	TGCGCCAGCAGCCAAGAGTTGGGGGCGAGTTGTGGCTACACCTTC
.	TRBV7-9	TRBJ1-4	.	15	CASSFGGATNEKLFF	TGTGCCAGCAGTTTCGGAGGTGCAACTAATGAAAAACTGTTTTTT
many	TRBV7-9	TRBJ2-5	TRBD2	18	CASSKVTSGRAFGETQYF	TGTGCCAGCAGCAAGGTGACTAGCGGGAGGGCCTTTGGAGAGACCCAGTACTTC
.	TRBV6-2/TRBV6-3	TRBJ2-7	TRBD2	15	CASGLTSGPYNEQYF	TGTGCCAGCGGCTTGACTAGCGGTCCCTACAATGAGCAGTACTTC
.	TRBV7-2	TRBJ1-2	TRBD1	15	CASSLGQGAFYGYTF	TGTGCCAGCAGCTTAGGACAGGGGGCGTTCTATGGCTACACCTTC
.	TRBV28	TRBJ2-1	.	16	CASSTPSESSYNEQFF	TGTGCCAGCAGTACCCCGAGCGAGAGCTCCTACAATGAGCAGTTCTTC
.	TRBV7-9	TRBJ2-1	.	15	CASSLGFTSYNEQFF	TGTGCCAGCAGCTTAGGGTTCACCTCCTACAATGAGCAGTTCTTC
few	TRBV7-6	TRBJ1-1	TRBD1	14	CASSVRDRGTEAFF	TGTGCCAGCAGCGTCCGGGACAGGGGAACTGAAGCTTTCTTT
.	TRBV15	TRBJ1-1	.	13	CATSREGSSEAFF	TGTGCCACCAGCAGAGAGGGGTCATCTGAAGCTTTCTTT